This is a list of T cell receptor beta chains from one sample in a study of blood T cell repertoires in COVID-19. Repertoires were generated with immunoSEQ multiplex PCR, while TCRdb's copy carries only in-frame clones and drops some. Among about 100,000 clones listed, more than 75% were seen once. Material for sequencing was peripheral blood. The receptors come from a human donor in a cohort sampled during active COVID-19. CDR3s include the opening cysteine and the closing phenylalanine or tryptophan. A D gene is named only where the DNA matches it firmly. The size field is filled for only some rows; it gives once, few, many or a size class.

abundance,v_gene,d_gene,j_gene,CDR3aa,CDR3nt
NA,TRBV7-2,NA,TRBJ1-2,CASSSTGILYGYTF,TGTGCCAGCAGCTCAACGGGGATCCTCTATGGCTACACCTTC
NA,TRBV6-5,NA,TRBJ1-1,CASSVGLGNTEAFF,TGTGCCAGCAGCGTGGGCCTTGGGAACACTGAAGCTTTCTTT
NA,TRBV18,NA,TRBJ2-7,CASSQGTGAYEQYF,TGTGCCAGCTCACAGGGGACGGGGGCCTACGAGCAGTACTTC
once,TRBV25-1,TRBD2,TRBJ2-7,CAAGTSFYEQYF,TGTGCAGCCGGGACTAGCTTCTACGAGCAGTACTTC
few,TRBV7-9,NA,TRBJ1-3,CASIPGRTGNTIYF,TGTGCCAGCATCCCGGGTCGAACTGGAAACACCATATATTTT
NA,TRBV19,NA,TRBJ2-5,CASSIGSPEETQYF,TGTGCCAGTAGTATAGGAAGTCCAGAAGAGACCCAGTACTTC
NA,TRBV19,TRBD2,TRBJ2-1,CASSIVWSGRDYNEQFF,TGTGCCAGTAGTATAGTCTGGTCCGGGAGGGACTACAATGAGCAGTTCTTC
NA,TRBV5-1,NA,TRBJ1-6,CASSLDPGGNSPLHF,TGCGCCAGCAGCTTAGACCCCGGCGGGAATTCACCCCTCCACTTT
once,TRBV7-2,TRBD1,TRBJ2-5,CASSSGQGERETQYF,TGTGCCAGCAGCTCGGGACAGGGTGAAAGGGAGACCCAGTACTTC
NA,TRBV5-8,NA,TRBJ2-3,CASSLVGTSTDTQYF,TGTGCCAGCAGCTTGGTCGGGACAAGCACAGATACGCAGTATTTT
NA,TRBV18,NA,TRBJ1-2,CASSPQGGYGYTF,TGTGCCAGCTCACCGCAGGGAGGCTATGGCTACACCTTC
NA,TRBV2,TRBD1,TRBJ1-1,CASTATGSTEAFF,TGTGCCAGCACGGCGACAGGGAGCACTGAAGCTTTCTTT
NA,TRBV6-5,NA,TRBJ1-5,CASSWGRSSNQPQHF,TGTGCCAGCAGTTGGGGCCGGTCTAGCAATCAGCCCCAGCATTTT
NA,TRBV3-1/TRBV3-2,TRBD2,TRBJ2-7,CASSQEGIGTSFSEQYF,TGTGCCAGCAGCCAAGAAGGGATAGGGACTAGTTTTTCCGAGCAGTACTTC
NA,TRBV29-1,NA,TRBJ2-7,CSVEDGSYEQYF,TGCAGCGTTGAAGACGGTTCCTACGAGCAGTACTTC
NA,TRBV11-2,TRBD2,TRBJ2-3,CASSLGEGFVDTQYF,TGTGCCAGCAGCTTAGGGGAGGGATTTGTAGATACGCAGTATTTT
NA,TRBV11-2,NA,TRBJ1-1,CASSLTGRGVTEAFF,TGTGCCAGCAGCTTGACAGGAAGAGGGGTCACTGAAGCTTTCTTT
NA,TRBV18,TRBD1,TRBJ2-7,CASSPPSRGEQYF,TGTGCCAGCTCACCACCGTCCAGGGGGGAGCAGTACTTC
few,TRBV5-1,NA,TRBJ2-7,CASSLGQLSVEQYF,TGCGCCAGCAGCTTGGGACAGTTATCTGTAGAGCAGTACTTC
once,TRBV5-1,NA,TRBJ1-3,CASSLGWASSGNTIYF,TGCGCCAGCAGCTTGGGTTGGGCAAGCTCTGGAAACACCATATATTTT
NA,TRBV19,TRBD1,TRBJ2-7,CASSPGQIYEQYF,TGTGCCAGTAGTCCGGGACAGATCTACGAGCAGTACTTC
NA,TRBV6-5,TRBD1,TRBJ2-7,CASSYLDRVGEQYF,TGTGCCAGCAGTTACTTGGACAGGGTGGGCGAGCAGTACTTC
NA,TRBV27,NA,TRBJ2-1,CASSLAANNEQFF,TGTGCCAGCAGTTTGGCGGCCAACAATGAGCAGTTCTTC
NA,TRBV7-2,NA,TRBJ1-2,CASSSSTYGYTF,TGTGCCAGCAGCTCAAGTACTTATGGCTACACCTTC
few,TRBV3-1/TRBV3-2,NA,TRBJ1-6,CASSNRVSNSPLHF,TGTGCCAGCAGCAACAGGGTTAGTAATTCACCCCTCCACTTT
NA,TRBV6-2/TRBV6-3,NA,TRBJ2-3,CASSYSPGGLLPDTDTQYF,TGTGCCAGCAGTTACTCTCCGGGGGGCCTATTACCGGACACAGATACGCAGTATTTT
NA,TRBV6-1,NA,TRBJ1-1,CASSEGSGMNTEAFF,TGTGCCAGCAGTGAAGGGTCAGGGATGAACACTGAAGCTTTCTTT
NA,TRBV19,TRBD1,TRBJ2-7,CASSVGQGYEQYF,TGTGCCAGTAGTGTGGGACAGGGGTACGAGCAGTACTTC
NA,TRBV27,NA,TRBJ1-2,CASSLSGADGYTF,TGTGCCAGCAGTTTATCAGGGGCGGATGGCTACACCTTC
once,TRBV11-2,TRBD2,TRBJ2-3,CASSLARGGADTQYF,TGTGCCAGCAGCTTAGCCCGGGGGGGCGCAGATACGCAGTATTTT
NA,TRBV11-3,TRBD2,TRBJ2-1,CASSFRRGGLAANEQFF,TGTGCCAGCAGCTTCAGGCGTGGGGGACTAGCGGCCAATGAGCAGTTCTTC